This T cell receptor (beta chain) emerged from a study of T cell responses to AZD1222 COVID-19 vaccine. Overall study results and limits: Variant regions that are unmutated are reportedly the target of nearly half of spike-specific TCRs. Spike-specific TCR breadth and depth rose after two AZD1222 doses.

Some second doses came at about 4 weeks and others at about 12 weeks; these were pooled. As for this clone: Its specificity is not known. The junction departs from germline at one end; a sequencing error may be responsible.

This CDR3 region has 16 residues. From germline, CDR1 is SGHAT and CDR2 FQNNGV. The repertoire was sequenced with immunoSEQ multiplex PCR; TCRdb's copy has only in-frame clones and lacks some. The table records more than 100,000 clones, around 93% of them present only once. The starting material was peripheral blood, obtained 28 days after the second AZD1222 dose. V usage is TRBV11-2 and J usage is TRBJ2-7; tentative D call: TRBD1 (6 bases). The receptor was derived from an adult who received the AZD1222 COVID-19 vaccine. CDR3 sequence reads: CASSLGQTPLSYEQYF. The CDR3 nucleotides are TGTGCCAGCAGTTTAGGACAGACACCACTCTCCTACGAGCAGTACTTC.